This paragraph covers one TCR beta chain sequence. Using immunoSEQ multiplex PCR, the repertoire was profiled, and TCRdb retains in-frame clones only, with some absent. Of about 200,000 clones in the sample, about 86% are singletons; the top ten hold 3.5% to 4%. CDR1 and CDR2 from the germline V gene are MNHEY and SVGAGI. The CDR3 loop spans 14 amino acids. Trimming took 0 bases from V and 7 from J, leaving 13 bases between them. These data come from a study of blood T cell repertoires in COVID-19. The receptor was derived from a woman in her forties with acute COVID-19. The chain carries TRBV6-5 and TRBJ2-7; weak D call: TRBD1 (6 bases). Material: PBMCs or T cells enriched from blood (not recorded which). This chain's CDR3 is CASSYSGGPREQYF. CDR3 nucleotide sequence: TGTGCCAGCAGTTACTCTGGGGGCCCGAGGGAGCAGTACTTC.